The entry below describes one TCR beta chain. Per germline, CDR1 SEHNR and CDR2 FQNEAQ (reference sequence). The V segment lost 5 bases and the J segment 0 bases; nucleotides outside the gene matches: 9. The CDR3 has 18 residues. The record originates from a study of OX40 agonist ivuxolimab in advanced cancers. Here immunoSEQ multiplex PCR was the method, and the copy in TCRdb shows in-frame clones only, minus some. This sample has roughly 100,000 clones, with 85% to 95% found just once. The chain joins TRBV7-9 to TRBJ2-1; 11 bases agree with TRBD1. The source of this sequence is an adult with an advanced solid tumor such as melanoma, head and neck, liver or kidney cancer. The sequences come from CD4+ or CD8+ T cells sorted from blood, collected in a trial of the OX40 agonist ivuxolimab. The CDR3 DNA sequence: TGTGCCAGCAGCGGGGACAGGGGGAGCATCCCCTCCTACAATGAGCAGTTCTTC. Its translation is CASSGDRGSIPSYNEQFF.